The entry that follows covers one T cell receptor (beta chain) sequence. This sample was taken from a study of blood T cell repertoires in COVID-19. Across the study: Sites across the United States, Italy and Spain contributed samples from acute and convalescent COVID-19.

Produced via immunoSEQ multiplex PCR; TCRdb's table is partial and in-frame only. The data contain tens of thousands of clones, about four fifths of them singletons. This receptor was obtained from a woman aged 80 or over with active or convalescent COVID-19. Source material: peripheral blood.

The CDR3 DNA sequence: TGTGCCAGCAACCCGACAGGGGGACCCTACGAGCAGTACTTC. Amino acids: CASNPTGGPYEQYF. The genes are TRBV28 and TRBJ2-7, with 9 bases that match TRBD1. Trimming took 7 bases from V and 2 from J; bases not matched to a gene: 6. The CDR3 spans 14 residues. Germline loops: CDR1 MDHEN, CDR2 SYDVKM.